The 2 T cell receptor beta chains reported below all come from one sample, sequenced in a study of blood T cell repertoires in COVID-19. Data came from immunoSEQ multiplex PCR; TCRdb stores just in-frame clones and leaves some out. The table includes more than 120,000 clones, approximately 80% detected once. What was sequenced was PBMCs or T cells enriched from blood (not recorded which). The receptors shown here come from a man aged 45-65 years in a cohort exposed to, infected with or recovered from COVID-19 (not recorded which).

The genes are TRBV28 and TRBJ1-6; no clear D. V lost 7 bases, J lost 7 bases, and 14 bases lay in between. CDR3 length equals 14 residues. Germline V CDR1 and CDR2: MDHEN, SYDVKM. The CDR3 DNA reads TGTGCCAGCAATGACCGCCCGGGGAATTCACCCCTCCACTTT. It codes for CASNDRPGNSPLHF.

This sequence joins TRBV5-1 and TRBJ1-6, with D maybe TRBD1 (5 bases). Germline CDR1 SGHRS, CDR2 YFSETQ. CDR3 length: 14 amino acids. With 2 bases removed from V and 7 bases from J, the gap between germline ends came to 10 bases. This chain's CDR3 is CASSFTGENSPLHF. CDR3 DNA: TGCGCCAGCAGCTTTACGGGGGAAAATTCACCCCTCCACTTT.